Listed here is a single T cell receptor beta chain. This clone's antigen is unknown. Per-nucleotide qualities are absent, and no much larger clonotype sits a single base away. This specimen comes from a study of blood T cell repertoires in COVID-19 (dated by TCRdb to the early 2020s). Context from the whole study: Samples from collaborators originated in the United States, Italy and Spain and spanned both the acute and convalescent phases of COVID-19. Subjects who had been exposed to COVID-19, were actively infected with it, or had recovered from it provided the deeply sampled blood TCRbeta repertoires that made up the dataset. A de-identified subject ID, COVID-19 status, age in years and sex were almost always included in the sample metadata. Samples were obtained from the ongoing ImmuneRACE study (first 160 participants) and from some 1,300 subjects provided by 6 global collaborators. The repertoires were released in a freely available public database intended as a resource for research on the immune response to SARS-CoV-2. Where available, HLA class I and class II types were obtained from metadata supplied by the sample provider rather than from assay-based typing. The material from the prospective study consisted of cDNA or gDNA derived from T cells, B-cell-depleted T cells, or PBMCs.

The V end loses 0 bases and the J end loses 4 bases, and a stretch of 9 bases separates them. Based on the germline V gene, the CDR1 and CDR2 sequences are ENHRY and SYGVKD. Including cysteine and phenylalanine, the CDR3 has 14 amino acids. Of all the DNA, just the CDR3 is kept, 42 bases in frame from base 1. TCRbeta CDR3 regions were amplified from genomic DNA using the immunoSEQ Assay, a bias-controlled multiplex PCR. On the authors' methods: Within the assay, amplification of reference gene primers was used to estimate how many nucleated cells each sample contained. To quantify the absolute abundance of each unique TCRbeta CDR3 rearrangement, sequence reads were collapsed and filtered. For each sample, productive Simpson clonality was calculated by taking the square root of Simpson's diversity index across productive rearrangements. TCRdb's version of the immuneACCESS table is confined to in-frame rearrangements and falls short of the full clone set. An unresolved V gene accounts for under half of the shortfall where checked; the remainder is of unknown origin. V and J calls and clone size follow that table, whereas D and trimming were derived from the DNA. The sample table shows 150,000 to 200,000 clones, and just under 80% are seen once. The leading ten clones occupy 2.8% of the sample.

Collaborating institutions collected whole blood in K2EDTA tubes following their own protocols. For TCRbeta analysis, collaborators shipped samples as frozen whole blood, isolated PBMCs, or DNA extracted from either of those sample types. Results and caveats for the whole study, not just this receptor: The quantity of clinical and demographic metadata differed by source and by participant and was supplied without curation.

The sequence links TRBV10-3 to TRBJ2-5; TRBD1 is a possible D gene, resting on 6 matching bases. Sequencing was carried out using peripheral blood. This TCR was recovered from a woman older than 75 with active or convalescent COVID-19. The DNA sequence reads TGTGCCATCAGTGAGTCTCGGACAGCAGAGACCCAGTACTTC. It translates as CAISESRTAETQYF.